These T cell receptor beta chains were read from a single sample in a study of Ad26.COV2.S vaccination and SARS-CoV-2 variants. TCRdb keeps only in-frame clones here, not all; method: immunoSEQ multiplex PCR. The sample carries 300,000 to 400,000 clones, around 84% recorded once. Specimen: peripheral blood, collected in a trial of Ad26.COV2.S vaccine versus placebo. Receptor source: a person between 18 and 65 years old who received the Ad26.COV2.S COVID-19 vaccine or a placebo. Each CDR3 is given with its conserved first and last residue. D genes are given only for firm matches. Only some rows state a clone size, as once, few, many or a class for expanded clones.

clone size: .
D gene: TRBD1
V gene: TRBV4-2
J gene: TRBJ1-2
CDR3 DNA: TGTGCCAGCAGCCAAGAGGCAGGGGGCCAGCGTCTTGGCTACACCTTC
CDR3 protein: CASSQEAGGQRLGYTF

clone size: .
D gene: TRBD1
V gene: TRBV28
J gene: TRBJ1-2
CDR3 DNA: TGTGCCAGCAGTTACTCTGCAGGGGGCCCCTATGGCTACACCTTC
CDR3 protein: CASSYSAGGPYGYTF

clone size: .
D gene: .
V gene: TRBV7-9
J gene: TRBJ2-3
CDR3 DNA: TGTGCCAGCAGTCCGCCTTCCTCTAGCACAGATACGCAGTATTTT
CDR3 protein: CASSPPSSSTDTQYF

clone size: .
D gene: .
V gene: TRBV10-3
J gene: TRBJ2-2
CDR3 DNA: TGTGCCATAATGGACCTGAACACCGGGGAGCTGTTTTTT
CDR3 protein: CAIMDLNTGELFF

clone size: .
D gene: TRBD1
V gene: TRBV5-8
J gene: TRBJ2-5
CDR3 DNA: TGTGCCAGCAGCTTAGGACAGGGTCGAGAGACCCAGTACTTC
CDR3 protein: CASSLGQGRETQYF

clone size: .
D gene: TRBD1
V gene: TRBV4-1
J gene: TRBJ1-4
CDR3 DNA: TGCGCCAGCAGCCATCCGGGACAGCTAAATGAAAAACTGTTTTTT
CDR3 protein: CASSHPGQLNEKLFF

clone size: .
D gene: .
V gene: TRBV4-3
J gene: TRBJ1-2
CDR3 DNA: TGCGCCAGCAGCCAAGATAGGTCGGGACTCTTCTATGGCTACACCTTC
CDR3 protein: CASSQDRSGLFYGYTF

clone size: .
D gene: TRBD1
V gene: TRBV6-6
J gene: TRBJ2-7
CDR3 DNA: TGTGCCAGCAGCCTACACCGGGACAGGAGTACCTACGAGCAGTACTTC
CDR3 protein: CASSLHRDRSTYEQYF

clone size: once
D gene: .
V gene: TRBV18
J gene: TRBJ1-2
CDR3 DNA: TGTGCCAGCTCACCAAAAGGGGACAGCTACACCTTC
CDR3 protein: CASSPKGDSYTF

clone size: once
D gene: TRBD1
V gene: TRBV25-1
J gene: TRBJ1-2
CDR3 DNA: TGTGCCAGCAGTCTCTCAACCCCCCGACAGGGCCCCAATGGCTACACCTTC
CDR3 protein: CASSLSTPRQGPNGYTF